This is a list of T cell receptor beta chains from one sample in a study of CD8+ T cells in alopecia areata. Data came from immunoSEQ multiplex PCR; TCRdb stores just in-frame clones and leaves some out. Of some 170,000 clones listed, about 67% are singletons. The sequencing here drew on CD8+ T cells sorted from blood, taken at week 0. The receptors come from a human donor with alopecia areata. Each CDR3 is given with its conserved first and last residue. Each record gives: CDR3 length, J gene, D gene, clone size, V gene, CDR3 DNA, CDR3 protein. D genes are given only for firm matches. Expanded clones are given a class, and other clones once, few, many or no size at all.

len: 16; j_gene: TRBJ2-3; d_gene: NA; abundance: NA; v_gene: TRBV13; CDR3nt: TGTGCCAGCAGCTCAGCCCCCGGGGGGCGGGCAGATACGCAGTATTTT; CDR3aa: CASSSAPGGRADTQYF
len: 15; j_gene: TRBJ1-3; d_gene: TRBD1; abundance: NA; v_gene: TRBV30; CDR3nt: TGTGCCTGGAGGGGACAGGTCTACTCTGGAAACACCATATATTTT; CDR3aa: CAWRGQVYSGNTIYF
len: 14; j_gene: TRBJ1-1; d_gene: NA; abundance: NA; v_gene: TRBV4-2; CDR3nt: TGTGCCAGCAGCCAAGATAGGGCGGGGTCTGAAGCTTTCTTT; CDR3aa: CASSQDRAGSEAFF
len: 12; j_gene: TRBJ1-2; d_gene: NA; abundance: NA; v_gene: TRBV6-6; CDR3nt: TGTGCCAGCAGCTTCGGACCTGATGGCTACACCTTC; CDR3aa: CASSFGPDGYTF
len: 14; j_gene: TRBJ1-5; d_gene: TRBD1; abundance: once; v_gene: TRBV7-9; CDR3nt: TGTGCCAGCAGCGCGACAGGGGTTTTTCAGCCCCAGCATTTT; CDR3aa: CASSATGVFQPQHF
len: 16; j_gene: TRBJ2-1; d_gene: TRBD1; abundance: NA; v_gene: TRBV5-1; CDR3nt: TGCGCCAGCAGCTTGGAAAACAGGGGGTTTTACAATGAGCAGTTCTTC; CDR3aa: CASSLENRGFYNEQFF
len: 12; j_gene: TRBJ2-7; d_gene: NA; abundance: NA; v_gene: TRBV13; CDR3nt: TGTGCCAGCAGCCACCCTGGGGGGGAGCAGTACTTC; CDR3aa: CASSHPGGEQYF
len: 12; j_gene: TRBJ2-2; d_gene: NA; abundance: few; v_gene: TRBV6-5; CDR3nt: TGTGCCAGCAGCCCACGAGGCGGGGAGCTGTTTTTT; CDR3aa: CASSPRGGELFF
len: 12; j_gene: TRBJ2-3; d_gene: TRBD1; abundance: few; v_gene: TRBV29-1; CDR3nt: TGCAGCGTGGACAGGAGCACAGATACGCAGTATTTT; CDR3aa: CSVDRSTDTQYF
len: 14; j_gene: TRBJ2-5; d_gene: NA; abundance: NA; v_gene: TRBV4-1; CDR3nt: TGCGCCAGCAGCCAAGCTGACACGTACGAGACCCAGTACTTC; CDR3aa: CASSQADTYETQYF
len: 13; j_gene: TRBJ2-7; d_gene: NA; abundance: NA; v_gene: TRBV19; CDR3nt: TGTGCCAGTACGGTGGGACCGGGCTACGAGCAGTACTTC; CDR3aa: CASTVGPGYEQYF
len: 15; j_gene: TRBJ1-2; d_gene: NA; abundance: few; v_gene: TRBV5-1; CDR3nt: TGCGCCAGCAGCTGGTCGGGAGGACGAACCTATGGCTACACCTTC; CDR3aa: CASSWSGGRTYGYTF
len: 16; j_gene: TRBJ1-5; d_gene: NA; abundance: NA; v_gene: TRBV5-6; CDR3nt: TGTGCCAGCAGTCGGGCTGCGCAGGGCAATTATCAGCCCCAGCATTTT; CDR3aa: CASSRAAQGNYQPQHF
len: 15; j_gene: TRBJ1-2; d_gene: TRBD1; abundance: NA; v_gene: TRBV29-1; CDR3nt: TGCAGCGTTGAAGGCCCCGGGACAGGGGGGTGGGGCTACACCTTC; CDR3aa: CSVEGPGTGGWGYTF
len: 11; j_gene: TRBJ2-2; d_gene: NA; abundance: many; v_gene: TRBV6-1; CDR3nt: TGTGCCACCGGGACTTACGGGGAGCTGTTTTTT; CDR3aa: CATGTYGELFF
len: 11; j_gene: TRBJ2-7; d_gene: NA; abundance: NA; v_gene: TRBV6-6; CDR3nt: TGTGCCAGCAGTTACTCTCGGGAGCAGTACTTC; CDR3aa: CASSYSREQYF
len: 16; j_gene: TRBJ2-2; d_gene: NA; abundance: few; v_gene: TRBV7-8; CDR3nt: TGTGCCAGCCGGGGGGCGGGGACAGCGAACACCGGGGAGCTGTTTTTT; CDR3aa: CASRGAGTANTGELFF
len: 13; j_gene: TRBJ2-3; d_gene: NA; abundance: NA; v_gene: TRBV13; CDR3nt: TGTGCCAGCAGCTTAGGGGACACAGATACGCAGTATTTT; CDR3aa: CASSLGDTDTQYF
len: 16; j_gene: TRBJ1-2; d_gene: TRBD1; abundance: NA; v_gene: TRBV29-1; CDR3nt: TGCAGCGTTGACATTGAGGGAATGACAGGGAACTATGGCTACACCTTC; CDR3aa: CSVDIEGMTGNYGYTF
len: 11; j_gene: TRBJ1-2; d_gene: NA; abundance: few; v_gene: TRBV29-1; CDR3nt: TGCAGCGTTGAGGGGGGGCACGGCTACACCTTC; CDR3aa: CSVEGGHGYTF
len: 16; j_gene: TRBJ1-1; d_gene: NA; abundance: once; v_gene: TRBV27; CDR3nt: TGTGCCAGCAGTTTGAATTGGGGCAGGGTGGACACTGAAGCTTTCTTT; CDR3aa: CASSLNWGRVDTEAFF
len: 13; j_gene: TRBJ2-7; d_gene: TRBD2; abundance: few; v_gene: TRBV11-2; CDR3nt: TGTGCCACCGCGGGGGGGATTTACTACGAGCAGTACTTC; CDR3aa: CATAGGIYYEQYF
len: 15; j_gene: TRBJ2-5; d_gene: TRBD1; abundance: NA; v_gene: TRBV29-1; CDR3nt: TGCAGCGTCGAGAAAGGGACAGGGGAACGAGAGACCCAGTACTTC; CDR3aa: CSVEKGTGERETQYF
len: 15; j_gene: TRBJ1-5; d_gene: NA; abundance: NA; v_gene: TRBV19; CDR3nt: TGTGCCAGCCGGTGGGGAGTGTATAGCAATCAGCCCCAGCATTTT; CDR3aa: CASRWGVYSNQPQHF
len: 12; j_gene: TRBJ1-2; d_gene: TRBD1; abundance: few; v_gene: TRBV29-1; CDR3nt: TGCAGCGTAGTCGACAGGGATACGGGCTACACCTTC; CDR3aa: CSVVDRDTGYTF
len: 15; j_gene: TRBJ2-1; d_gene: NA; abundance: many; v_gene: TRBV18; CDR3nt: TGTGCCAGCTCACCAAGAAGGGCGGCCTACAATGAGCAGTTCTTC; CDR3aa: CASSPRRAAYNEQFF
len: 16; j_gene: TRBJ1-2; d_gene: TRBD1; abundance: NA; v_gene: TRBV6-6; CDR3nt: TGTGCCAGCACCCCCGGACAGGGGGCTGTTAACTATGGCTACACCTTC; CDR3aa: CASTPGQGAVNYGYTF
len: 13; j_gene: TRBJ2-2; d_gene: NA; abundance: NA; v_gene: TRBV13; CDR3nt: TGTGCCAGCAGCACCGGACGGACCGGGGAGCTGTTTTTT; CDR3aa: CASSTGRTGELFF
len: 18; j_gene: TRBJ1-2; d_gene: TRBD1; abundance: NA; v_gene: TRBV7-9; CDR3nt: TGTGCCAGCGTCGACCCCGGGACAGCTAAAACATCTAACTATGGCTACACCTTC; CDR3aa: CASVDPGTAKTSNYGYTF
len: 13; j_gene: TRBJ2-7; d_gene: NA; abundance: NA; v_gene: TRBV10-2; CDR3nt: TGCGCCAGCAGTCAGGGTCTGACCTACGAGCAGTACTTC; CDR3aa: CASSQGLTYEQYF
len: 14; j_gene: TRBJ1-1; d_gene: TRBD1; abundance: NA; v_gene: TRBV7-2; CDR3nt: TGTGCCAGCAGCCCCGTCGGGGGGACAGGGTTGGCTTTCTTT; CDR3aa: CASSPVGGTGLAFF